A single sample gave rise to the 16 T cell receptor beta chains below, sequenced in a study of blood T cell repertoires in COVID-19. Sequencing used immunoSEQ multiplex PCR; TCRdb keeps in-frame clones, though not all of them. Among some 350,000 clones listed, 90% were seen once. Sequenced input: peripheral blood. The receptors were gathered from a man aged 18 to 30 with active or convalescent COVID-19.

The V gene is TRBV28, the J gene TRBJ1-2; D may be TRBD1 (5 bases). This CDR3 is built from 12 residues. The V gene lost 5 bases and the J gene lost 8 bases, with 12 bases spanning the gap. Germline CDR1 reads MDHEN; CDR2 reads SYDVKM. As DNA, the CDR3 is TGTGCCAGCAGTCTACAGGACGAGGGCTACACCTTC. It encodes CASSLQDEGYTF.

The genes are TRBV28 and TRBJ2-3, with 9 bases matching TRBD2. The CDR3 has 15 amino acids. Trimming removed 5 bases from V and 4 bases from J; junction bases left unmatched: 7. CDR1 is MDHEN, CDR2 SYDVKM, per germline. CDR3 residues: CASSGAGGNSDTQYF. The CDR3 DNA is TGTGCCAGCAGTGGAGCGGGGGGCAATTCAGATACGCAGTATTTT.

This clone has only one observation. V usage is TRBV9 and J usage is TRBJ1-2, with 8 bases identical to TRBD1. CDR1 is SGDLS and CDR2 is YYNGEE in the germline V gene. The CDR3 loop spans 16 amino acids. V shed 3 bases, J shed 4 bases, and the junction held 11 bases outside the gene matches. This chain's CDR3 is CASSAIPDRVLYGYTF. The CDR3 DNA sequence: TGTGCCAGCAGCGCCATCCCGGACAGGGTACTCTATGGCTACACCTTC.

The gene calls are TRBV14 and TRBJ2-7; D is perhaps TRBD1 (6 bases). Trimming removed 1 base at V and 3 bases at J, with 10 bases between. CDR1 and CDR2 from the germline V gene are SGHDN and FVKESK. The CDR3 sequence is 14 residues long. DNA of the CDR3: TGTGCCAGCAGCCAAGGTTTCAGGGGCTACGAGCAGTACTTC. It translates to CASSQGFRGYEQYF.

CDR3 amino acids: CASSQGWGQTYEQYF. CDR3 bases: TGCGCCAGCAGCCAAGGGTGGGGACAGACCTACGAGCAGTACTTC. The rearrangement links TRBV4-1 to TRBJ2-7, with 7 bases fitting TRBD1. Germline V gene sequence: CDR1 MGHRA, CDR2 YSYEKL. This CDR3 has 15 residues. V shed 1 base and J 2 bases; nucleotides not matched to a gene: 5.

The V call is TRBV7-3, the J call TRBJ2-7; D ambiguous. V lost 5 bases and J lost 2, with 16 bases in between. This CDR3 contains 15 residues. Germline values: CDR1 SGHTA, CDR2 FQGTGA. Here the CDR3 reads CASSLRRGVPYEQYF. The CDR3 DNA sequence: TGTGCCAGCAGCCTACGCCGCGGCGTACCCTACGAGCAGTACTTC. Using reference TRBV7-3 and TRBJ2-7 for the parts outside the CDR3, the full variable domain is GAGVSQTPSNKVTEKGKYVELRCDPISGHTALYWYRQSLGQGPEFLIYFQGTGAADDSGLPNDRFFAVRPEGSVSTLKIQRTERGDSAVYLCASSLRRGVPYEQYFGPGTRLTVT.

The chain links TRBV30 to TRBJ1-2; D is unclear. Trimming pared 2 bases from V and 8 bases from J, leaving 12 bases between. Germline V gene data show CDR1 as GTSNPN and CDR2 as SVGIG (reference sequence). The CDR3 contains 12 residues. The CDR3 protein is CAWSITDGGYTF. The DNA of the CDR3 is TGTGCCTGGAGTATAACAGACGGAGGCTACACCTTC.

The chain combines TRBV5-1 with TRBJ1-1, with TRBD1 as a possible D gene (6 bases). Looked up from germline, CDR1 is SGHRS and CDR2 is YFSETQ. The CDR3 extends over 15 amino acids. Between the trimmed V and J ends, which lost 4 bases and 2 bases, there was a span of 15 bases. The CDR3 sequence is CASSGTDRKNTEAFF. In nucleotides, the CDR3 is TGCGCCAGCAGCGGGACGGACAGAAAAAACACTGAAGCTTTCTTT.

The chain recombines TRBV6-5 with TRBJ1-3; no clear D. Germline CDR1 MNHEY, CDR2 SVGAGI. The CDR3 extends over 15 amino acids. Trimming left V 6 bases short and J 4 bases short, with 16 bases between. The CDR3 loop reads CASSQEGLGGNTIYF. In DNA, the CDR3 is TGTGCCAGCAGCCAAGAGGGTTTAGGAGGAAACACCATATATTTT.

The CDR3 DNA reads TGTGCCAGCAGTGTAGGGGCAGTCTTCACAGATACGCAGTATTTT. It codes for CASSVGAVFTDTQYF. The chain links TRBV27 to TRBJ2-3; perhaps TRBD1 as D (5 bases). Germline V lookup: CDR1 MNHEY, CDR2 SMNVEV (reference sequence). CDR3 size: 15 residues. V dropped 5 bases and J dropped 2 bases, with 14 bases sitting between them.

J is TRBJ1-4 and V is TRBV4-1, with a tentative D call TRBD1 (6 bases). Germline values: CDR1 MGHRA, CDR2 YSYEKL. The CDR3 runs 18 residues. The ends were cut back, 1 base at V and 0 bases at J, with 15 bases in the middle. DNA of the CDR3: TGCGCCAGCAGCCAAGGGGAGGGAGGGGGACCAACTAATGAAAAACTGTTTTTT. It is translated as CASSQGEGGGPTNEKLFF.

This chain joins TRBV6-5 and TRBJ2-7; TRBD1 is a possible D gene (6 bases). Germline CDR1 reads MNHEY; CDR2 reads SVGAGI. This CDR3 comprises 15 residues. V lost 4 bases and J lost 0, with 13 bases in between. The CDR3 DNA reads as TGTGCCAGCAGTTCTTACAGGGATAGCTCCTACGAGCAGTACTTC. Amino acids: CASSSYRDSSYEQYF.

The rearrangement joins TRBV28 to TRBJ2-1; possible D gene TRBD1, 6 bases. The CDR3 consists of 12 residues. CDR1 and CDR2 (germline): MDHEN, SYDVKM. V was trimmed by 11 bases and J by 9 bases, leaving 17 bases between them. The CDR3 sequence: CACQLRDTEQFF. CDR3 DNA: TGTGCCTGCCAACTCCGGGACACTGAGCAGTTCTTC.

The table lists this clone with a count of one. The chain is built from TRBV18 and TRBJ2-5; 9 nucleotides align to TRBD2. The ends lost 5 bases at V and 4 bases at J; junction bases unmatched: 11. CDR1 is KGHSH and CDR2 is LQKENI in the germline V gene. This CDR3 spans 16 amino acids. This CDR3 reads CASSWDTTSGIETQYF. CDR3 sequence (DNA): TGTGCCAGCTCATGGGATACGACTAGCGGTATAGAGACCCAGTACTTC.

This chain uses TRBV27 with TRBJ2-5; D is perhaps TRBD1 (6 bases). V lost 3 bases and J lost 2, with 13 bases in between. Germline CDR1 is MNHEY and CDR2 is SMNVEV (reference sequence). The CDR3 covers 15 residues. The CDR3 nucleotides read TGTGCCAGCAGTTTTTTGACAGGAAATCAAGAGACCCAGTACTTC. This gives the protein CASSFLTGNQETQYF.

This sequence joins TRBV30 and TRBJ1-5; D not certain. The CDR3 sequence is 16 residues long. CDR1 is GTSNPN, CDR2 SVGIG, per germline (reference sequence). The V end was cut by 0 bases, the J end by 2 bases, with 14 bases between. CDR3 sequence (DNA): TGTGCCTGGAGTGTATCCGGTCGGGTTGGCAATCAGCCCCAGCATTTT. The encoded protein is CAWSVSGRVGNQPQHF. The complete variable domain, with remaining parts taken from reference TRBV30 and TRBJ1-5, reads SQTIHQWPATLVQPVGSPLSLECTVEGTSNPNLYWYRQAAGRGLQLLFYSVGIGQISSEVPQNLSASRPQDRQFILSSKKLLLSDSGFYLCAWSVSGRVGNQPQHFGDGTRLSIL.